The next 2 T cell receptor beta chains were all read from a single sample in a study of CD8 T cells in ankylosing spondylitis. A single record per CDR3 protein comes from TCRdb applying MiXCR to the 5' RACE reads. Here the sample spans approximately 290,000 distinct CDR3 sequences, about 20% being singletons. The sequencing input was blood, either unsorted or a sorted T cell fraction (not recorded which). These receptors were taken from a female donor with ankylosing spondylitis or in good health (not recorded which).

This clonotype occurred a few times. DNA for the CDR3: TGTGCCAGCAGCGACGAGGGGATGGGGACTAATGAAAAACTGTTTTTT. Translating gives CASSDEGMGTNEKLFF. The chain combines TRBV28 with TRBJ1-4; maybe TRBD1 (5 bases). Trimming took off 6 bases at V and 2 bases at J, with 16 bases between the two ends. The CDR3 has 16 residues. From germline, CDR1 is MDHEN and CDR2 SYDVKM.

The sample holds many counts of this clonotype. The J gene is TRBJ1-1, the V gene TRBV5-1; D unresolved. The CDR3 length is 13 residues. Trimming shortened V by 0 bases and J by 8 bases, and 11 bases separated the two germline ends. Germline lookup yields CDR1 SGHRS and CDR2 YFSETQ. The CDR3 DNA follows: TGCGCCAGCAGCTTGGGGACGGGAAGGGAAGCTTTCTTT. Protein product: CASSLGTGREAFF. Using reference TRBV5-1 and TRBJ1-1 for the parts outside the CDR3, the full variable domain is KAGVTQTPRYLIKTRGQQVTLSCSPISGHRSVSWYQQTPGQGLQFLFEYFSETQRNKGNFPGRFSGRQFSNSRSEMNVSTLELGDSALYLCASSLGTGREAFFGQGTRLTVV.